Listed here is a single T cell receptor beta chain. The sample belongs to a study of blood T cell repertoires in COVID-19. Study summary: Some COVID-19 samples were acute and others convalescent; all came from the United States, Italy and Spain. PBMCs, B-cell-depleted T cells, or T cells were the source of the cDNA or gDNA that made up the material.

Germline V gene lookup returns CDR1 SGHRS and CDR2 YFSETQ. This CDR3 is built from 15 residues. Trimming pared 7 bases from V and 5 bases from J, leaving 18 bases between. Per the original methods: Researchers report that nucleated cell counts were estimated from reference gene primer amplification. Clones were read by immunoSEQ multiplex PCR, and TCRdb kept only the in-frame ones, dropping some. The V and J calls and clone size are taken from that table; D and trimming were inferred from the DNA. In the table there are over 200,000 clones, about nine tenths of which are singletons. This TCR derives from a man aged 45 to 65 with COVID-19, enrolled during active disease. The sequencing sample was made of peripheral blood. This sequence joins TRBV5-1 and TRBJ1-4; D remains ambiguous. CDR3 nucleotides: TGCGCCAGCGCCCCCCTAGGCAGGAGGAATGAAAAACTGTTTTTT. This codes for CASAPLGRRNEKLFF.